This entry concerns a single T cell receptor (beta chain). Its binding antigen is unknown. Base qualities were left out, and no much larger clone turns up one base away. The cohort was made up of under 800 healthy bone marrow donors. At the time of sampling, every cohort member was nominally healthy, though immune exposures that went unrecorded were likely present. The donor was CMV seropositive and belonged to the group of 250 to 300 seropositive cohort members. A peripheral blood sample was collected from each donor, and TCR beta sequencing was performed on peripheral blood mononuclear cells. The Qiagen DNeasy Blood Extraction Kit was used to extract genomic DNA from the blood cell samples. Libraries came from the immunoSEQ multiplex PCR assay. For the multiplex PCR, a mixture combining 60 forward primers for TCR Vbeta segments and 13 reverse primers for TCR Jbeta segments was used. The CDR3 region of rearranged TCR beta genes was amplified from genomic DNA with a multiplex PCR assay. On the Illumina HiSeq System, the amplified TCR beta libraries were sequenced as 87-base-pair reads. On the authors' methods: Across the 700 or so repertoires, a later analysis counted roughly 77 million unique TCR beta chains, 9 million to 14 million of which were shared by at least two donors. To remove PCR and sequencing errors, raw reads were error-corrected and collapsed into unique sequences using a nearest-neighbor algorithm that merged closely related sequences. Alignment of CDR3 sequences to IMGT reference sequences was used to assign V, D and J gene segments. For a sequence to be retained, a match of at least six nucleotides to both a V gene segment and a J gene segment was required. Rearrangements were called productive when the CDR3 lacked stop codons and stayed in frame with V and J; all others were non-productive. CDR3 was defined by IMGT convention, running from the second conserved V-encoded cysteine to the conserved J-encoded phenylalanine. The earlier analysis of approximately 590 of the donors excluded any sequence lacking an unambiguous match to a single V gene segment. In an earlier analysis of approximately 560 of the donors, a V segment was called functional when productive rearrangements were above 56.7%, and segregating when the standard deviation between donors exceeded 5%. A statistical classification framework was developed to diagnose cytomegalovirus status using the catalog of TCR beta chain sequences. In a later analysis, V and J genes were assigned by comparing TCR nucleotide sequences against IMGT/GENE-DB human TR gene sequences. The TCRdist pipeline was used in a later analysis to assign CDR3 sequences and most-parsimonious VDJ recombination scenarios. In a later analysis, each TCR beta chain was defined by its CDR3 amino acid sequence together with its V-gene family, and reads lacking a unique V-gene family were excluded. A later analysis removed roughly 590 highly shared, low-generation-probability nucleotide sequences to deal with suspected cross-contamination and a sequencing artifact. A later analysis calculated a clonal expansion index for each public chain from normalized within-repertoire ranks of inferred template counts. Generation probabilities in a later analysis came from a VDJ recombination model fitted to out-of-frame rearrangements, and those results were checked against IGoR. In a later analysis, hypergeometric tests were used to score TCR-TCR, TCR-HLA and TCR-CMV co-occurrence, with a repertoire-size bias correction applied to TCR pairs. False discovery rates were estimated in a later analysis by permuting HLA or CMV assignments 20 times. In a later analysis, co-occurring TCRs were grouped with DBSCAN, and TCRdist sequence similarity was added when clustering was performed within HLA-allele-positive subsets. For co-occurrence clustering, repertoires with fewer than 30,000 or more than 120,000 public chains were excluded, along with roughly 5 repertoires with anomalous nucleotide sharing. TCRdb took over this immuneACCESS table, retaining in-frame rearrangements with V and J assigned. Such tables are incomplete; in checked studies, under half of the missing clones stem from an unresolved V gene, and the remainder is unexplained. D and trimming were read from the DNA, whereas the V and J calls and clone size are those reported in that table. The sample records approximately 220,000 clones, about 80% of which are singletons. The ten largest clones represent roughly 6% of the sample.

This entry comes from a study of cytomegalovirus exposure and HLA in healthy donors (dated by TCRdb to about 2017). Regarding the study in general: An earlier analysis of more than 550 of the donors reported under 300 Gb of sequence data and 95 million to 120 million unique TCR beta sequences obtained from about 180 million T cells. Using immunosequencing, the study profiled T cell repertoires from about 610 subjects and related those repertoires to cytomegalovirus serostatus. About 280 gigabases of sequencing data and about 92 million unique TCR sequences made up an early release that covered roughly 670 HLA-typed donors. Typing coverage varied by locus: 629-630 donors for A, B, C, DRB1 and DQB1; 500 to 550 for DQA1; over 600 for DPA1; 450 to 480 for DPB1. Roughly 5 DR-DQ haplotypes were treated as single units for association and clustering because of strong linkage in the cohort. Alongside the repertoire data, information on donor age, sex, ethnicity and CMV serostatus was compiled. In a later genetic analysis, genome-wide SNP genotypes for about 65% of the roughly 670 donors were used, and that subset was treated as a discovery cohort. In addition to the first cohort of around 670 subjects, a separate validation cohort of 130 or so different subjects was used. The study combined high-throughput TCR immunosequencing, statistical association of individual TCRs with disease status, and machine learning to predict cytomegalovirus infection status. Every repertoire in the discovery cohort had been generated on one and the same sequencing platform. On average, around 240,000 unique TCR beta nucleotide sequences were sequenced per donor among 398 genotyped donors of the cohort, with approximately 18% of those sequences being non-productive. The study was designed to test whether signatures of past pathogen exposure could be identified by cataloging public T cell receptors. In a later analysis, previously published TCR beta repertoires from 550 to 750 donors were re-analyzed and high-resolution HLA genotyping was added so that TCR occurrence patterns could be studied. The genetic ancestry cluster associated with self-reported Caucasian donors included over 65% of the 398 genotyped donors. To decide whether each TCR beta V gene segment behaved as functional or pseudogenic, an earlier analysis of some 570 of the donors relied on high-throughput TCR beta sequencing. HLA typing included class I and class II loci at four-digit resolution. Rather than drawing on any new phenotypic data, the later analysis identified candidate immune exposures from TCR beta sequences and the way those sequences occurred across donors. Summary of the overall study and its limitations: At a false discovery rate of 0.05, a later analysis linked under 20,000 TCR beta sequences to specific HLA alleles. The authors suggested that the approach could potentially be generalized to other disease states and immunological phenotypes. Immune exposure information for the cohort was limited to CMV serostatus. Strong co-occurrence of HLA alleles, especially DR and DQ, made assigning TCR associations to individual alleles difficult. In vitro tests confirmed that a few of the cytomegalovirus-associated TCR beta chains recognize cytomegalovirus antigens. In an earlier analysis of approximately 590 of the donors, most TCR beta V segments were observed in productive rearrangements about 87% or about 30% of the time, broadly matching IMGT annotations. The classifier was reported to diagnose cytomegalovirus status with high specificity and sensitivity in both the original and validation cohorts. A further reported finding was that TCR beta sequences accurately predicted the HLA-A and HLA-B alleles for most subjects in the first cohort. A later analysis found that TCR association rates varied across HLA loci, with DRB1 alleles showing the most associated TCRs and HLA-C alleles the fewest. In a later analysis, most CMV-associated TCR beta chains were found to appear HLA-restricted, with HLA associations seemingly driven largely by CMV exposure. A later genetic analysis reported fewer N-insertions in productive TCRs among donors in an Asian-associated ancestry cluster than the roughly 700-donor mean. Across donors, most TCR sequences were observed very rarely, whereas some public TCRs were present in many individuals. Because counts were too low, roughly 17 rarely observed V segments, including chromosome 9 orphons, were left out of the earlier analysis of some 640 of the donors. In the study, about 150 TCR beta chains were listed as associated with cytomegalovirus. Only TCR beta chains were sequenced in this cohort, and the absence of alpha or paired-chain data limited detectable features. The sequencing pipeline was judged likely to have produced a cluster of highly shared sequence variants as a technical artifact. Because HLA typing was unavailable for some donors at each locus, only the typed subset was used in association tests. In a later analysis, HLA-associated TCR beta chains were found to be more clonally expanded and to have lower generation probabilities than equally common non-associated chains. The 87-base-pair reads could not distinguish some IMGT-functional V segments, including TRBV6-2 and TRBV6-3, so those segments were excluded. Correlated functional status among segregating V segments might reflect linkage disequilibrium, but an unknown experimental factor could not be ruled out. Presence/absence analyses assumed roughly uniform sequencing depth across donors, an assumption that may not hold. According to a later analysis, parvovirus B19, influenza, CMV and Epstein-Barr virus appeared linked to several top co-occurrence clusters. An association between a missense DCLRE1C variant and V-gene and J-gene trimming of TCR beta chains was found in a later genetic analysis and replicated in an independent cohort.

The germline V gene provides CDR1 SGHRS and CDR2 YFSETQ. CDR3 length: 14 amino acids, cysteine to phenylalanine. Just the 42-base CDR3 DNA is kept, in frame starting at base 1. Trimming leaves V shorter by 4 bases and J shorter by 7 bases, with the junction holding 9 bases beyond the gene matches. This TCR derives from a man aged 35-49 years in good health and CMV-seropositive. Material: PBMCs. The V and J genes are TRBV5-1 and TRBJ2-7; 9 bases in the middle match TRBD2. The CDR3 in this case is CASSRSGLATEQYF. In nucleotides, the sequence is TGCGCCAGCAGCAGGTCGGGACTAGCAACTGAGCAGTACTTC. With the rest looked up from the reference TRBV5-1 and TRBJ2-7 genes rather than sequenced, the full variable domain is KAGVTQTPRYLIKTRGQQVTLSCSPISGHRSVSWYQQTPGQGLQFLFEYFSETQRNKGNFPGRFSGRQFSNSRSEMNVSTLELGDSALYLCASSRSGLATEQYFGPGTRLTVT.